The 21 T cell receptor beta chains below come from one sample, sequenced in a study of blood T cell repertoires in COVID-19. The protocol was immunoSEQ multiplex PCR, while the TCRdb copy is restricted to in-frame clones and leaves out a portion. The table lists about 270,000 clones, 70% to 90% of them singletons. The sample comprised peripheral blood. These receptors were taken from an older woman with acute or convalescent COVID-19.

The rearrangement uses TRBV4-1 and TRBJ2-7; the match to TRBD1 covers 8 bases. V trimming: 2 bases; J trimming: 0 bases; junction bases outside the gene matches: 3. The CDR3 is made up of 15 amino acids. CDR1 is MGHRA, CDR2 YSYEKL, per germline. The CDR3 loop is CASSQRQGSSYEQYF. CDR3 sequence (DNA): TGCGCCAGCAGCCAACGACAGGGGAGCTCCTACGAGCAGTACTTC.

The rearrangement uses TRBV6-6 and TRBJ2-4, with 9 bases aligning to TRBD1. The CDR3 runs to 15 residues. Germline V gene sequence: CDR1 MNHNY, CDR2 SVGAGI (reference sequence). V was pared by 6 bases and J by 3 bases, with 6 bases of the junction left unmatched. CDR3 region: CASRGRDRDKNIQYF. The CDR3 DNA follows: TGTGCCAGCAGGGGCCGGGACAGGGACAAAAACATTCAGTACTTC.

The rearrangement links TRBV12-5 to TRBJ1-1; tentative D call: TRBD1 (5 bases). The CDR3 is made up of 16 amino acids. Trimming removed 3 bases from V and 2 bases from J, with 16 bases in between. CDR1 LGHNT and CDR2 FRNRAP come from the germline V gene. Here the CDR3 reads CASGFMLSGGNTEAFF. In DNA form, the CDR3 reads TGTGCTAGTGGTTTTATGTTGTCCGGGGGAAACACTGAAGCTTTCTTT. Based on the CDR3 plus reference TRBV12-5 and TRBJ1-1, the full variable domain is DARVTQTPRHKVTEMGQEVTMRCQPILGHNTVFWYRQTMMQGLELLAYFRNRAPLDDSGMPKDRFSAEMPDATLATLKIQPSEPRDSAVYFCASGFMLSGGNTEAFFGQGTRLTVV.

The rearrangement links TRBV4-2 to TRBJ2-3; 11 nucleotides agree with TRBD2. The germline gives CDR1 LGHNA, CDR2 YNFKEQ. CDR3 length: 18 amino acids. The junction had 11 bases not matched to a gene; V was cut back by 4 bases and J by 2 bases. The CDR3 nucleotides read TGTGCCAGCAGCCGGGCGGTTGCTAGCGGGGGGCCCACAGATACGCAGTATTTT. Its translation: CASSRAVASGGPTDTQYF.

CDR3 nucleotide sequence: TGCGCCAGCAGCTCCCAAGGGGGCTCAGAAAACATTCAGTACTTC. Translation: CASSSQGGSENIQYF. The chain is built from TRBV5-1 and TRBJ2-4, with TRBD1 identical over 7 bases. The V gene end was trimmed by 3 bases and the J gene end by 5 bases; junction bases not matched to a gene: 8. The germline V gene encodes CDR1 SGHRS and CDR2 YFSETQ. The CDR3 totals 15 residues. Combining the CDR3 with reference TRBV5-1 and TRBJ2-4 gives the whole variable domain KAGVTQTPRYLIKTRGQQVTLSCSPISGHRSVSWYQQTPGQGLQFLFEYFSETQRNKGNFPGRFSGRQFSNSRSEMNVSTLELGDSALYLCASSSQGGSENIQYFGAGTRLSVL.

The rearrangement joins TRBV5-1 to TRBJ1-1; the match to TRBD1 covers 7 bases. Unmatched junction bases numbered 6, after V lost 4 bases and J lost 0 bases. The germline V gene encodes CDR1 SGHRS and CDR2 YFSETQ. The length of the CDR3 is 15 residues. In DNA, the CDR3 is TGCGCCAGCAGCGCAGGACAGGTGGTGAACACTGAAGCTTTCTTT. Residues: CASSAGQVVNTEAFF.

The CDR3 spells CASSLTSTGELFF. Written as DNA, the CDR3 is TGTGCCAGCAGCTTAACGTCGACCGGGGAGCTGTTTTTT. The V gene is TRBV7-3, the J gene TRBJ2-2; D remains unclear. CDR1 is SGHTA, CDR2 FQGTGA, per germline. The germline V and J ends were trimmed by 0 bases and 5 bases, with 4 bases remaining between them. The length of the CDR3 is 13 residues.

The chain couples TRBV5-4 to TRBJ2-2; TRBD2 might be the D (5 bases). The CDR3 sequence is 13 residues long. The germline CDR1 and CDR2 sequences are SGHNT and YYREEE (reference sequence). Trimming left V 0 bases short and J 7 bases short, with 7 bases between. This CDR3 reads CASSLAGVGELFF. DNA of the CDR3: TGTGCCAGCAGCTTGGCCGGGGTCGGGGAGCTGTTTTTT.

The chain has TRBV10-3 and TRBJ1-1, with 10 bases lining up with TRBD1. From germline, CDR1 is ENHRY and CDR2 SYGVKD. The CDR3 loop spans 16 amino acids. V trimming: 3 bases; J trimming: 4 bases; junction bases outside the gene matches: 8. The CDR3 here is CAISDSRTGGPTEAFF. The CDR3 nucleotides read TGTGCCATCAGTGATTCCAGGACAGGGGGACCCACTGAAGCTTTCTTT.

This clone was found once. The chain carries TRBV2 and TRBJ2-1; the D gene is possibly TRBD2 (5 bases). V lost 4 bases, J lost 2 bases, and 9 bases lay in between. The CDR3 totals 14 residues. Germline CDR1 is SNHLY and CDR2 is FYNNEI. CDR3: CASSGLAAYNEQFF. CDR3 sequence (DNA): TGTGCCAGCAGTGGTCTAGCAGCCTACAATGAGCAGTTCTTC.

The chain links TRBV4-2 to TRBJ1-2, with a possible D match to TRBD1 (5 bases). Germline CDR1 LGHNA, CDR2 YNFKEQ. CDR3 length: 16 amino acids. V was cut by 0 bases and J by 3 bases, with 14 bases left in between. CDR3 region: CASSQDQNRWDYGYTF. The DNA of the CDR3 is TGTGCCAGCAGCCAAGATCAGAACAGGTGGGACTATGGCTACACCTTC.

The V and J genes are TRBV6-5 and TRBJ1-1, with D possibly matching TRBD1 (5 bases). The CDR3 sequence is 14 residues long. V was cut by 0 bases and J by 4 bases, with 9 bases left in between. Per the germline V gene, CDR1 is MNHEY and CDR2 is SVGAGI. The CDR3 spells CASSYSLGATEAFF. DNA for the CDR3: TGTGCCAGCAGTTACTCTTTAGGGGCCACTGAAGCTTTCTTT.

V usage is TRBV12-3 or TRBV12-4 and J usage is TRBJ1-2; D perhaps matches TRBD1 (6 bases). CDR3 length equals 12 residues. Trimming took 3 bases from V and 9 from J, leaving 11 bases between them. The CDR3 here is CASSFGRGSYTF. CDR3 DNA sequence: TGTGCCAGCAGTTTCGGTAGGGGGAGCTACACCTTC.

The rearrangement uses TRBV6-5 and TRBJ1-1; 10 bases line up with TRBD1. CDR1 is MNHEY and CDR2 is SVGAGI in the germline V gene. V was clipped by 6 bases and J by 4 bases; unmatched bases: 8. The CDR3 covers 15 residues. CDR3: CASRPDRGQGTEAFF. The CDR3 DNA follows: TGTGCCAGCAGGCCAGACAGGGGGCAGGGCACTGAAGCTTTCTTT.

The chain joins TRBV3-1 (or the pseudogene TRBV3-2) to TRBJ1-4, with 9 bases identical to TRBD1. The V and J ends lost 6 bases and 10 bases, in that order; junction bases with no gene match: 9. Germline V lookup: CDR1 LGHDT, CDR2 YNNKEL (reference sequence). CDR3 size: 14 residues. The chain's CDR3 is CASRAGQGIGKLFF. The DNA for the CDR3 is TGTGCCAGCAGAGCGGGACAGGGAATCGGAAAACTGTTTTTT.

V and J are TRBV4-2 and TRBJ1-2, with unresolved D. V shed 0 bases and J shed 1 base, with 9 bases lying between them. Germline V gene data show CDR1 as LGHNA and CDR2 as YNFKEQ. The CDR3 length is 15 residues. The CDR3 DNA follows: TGTGCCAGCAGCCAAGATCGCGGGGATAACTATGGCTACACCTTC. Protein: CASSQDRGDNYGYTF.

This sequence joins TRBV5-8 and TRBJ2-7; 8 nucleotides match TRBD1. Germline CDR1 and CDR2: SGHTS and YDEGEE. The ends lost 3 bases at V and 2 bases at J; junction bases unmatched: 7. There are 15 residues in the CDR3. The CDR3 nucleotides read TGTGCCAGCAGCTCCGCCCGGACAGGGACCTACGAGCAGTACTTC. Encoded protein: CASSSARTGTYEQYF.

The gene calls are TRBV4-2 and TRBJ1-5; TRBD1 agrees at 10 bases. V trimming: 0 bases; J trimming: 7 bases; junction bases outside the gene matches: 6. In germline, CDR1 is LGHNA, CDR2 YNFKEQ. This CDR3 contains 16 residues. The CDR3: CASSQEGTGDGQPQHF. The CDR3 bases are TGTGCCAGCAGCCAAGAAGGGACAGGGGATGGGCAGCCCCAGCATTTT.

The rearrangement joins TRBV5-1 to TRBJ1-4, with D possibly being TRBD1 (5 bases). The CDR3 loop spans 18 amino acids. V lost 4 bases and J lost 3, with 22 bases in between. Germline loops: CDR1 SGHRS, CDR2 YFSETQ. The CDR3 coding sequence is TGCGCCAGCAGCCCAGATGGAGGGGTAGGGGACTCTAATGAAAAACTGTTTTTT. Protein product: CASSPDGGVGDSNEKLFF.

The gene calls are TRBV2 and TRBJ1-1, with D hard to call. Germline lookup yields CDR1 SNHLY and CDR2 FYNNEI. CDR3 size: 14 residues. V gave up 8 bases and J gave up 1 base, with 14 bases separating them. CDR3 sequence (DNA): TGTGCCAGCTCTGAACGCCTGAGGAACACTGAAGCTTTCTTT. This codes for CASSERLRNTEAFF.

The V call is TRBV5-6, the J call TRBJ2-5; 9 bases are a match to TRBD1. The CDR3 loop spans 19 amino acids. Germline V gene sequence: CDR1 SGHDT, CDR2 YYEEEE. J gave up 5 bases and V 1 base, and 18 bases lay outside the gene matches. This chain's CDR3 is CASSLWRIRRTGVTETQYF. The DNA for the CDR3 is TGTGCCAGCAGCTTGTGGCGAATCCGACGGACAGGGGTAACGGAGACCCAGTACTTC.